This T cell receptor beta chain is from a study of breast tumors, draining lymph nodes, adjacent tissues. Findings and caveats of the study: That most tumor T cells come from lymph nodes remained unproven. Findings are consistent with lymph node origin and intratumoral expansion of most tumor T cells.

A few counts support this clonotype. The antigen remains unidentified. This clone may be a read error of a much larger clone one base away. Using its own MiXCR run on the multiplex PCR reads, TCRdb lists one record per CDR3 protein. The repertoire holds some 22,000 distinct CDR3 sequences, with 40% to 45% as singletons. Trimming shortened V by 3 bases and J by 3 bases, and 6 bases separated the two germline ends. The CDR3 contains 12 residues. The rearrangement links TRBV12-3 or TRBV12-4 to TRBJ2-7; D uncertain. Sequencing used breast tumor tissue. The TCR was taken from a female donor with breast cancer. Some clones in this sample may be carry-over from other donors' samples. DNA for the CDR3: TGTGCCAGCAGTTTCGAAAGCTACGAGCAGTACTTC. Protein: CASSFESYEQYF.